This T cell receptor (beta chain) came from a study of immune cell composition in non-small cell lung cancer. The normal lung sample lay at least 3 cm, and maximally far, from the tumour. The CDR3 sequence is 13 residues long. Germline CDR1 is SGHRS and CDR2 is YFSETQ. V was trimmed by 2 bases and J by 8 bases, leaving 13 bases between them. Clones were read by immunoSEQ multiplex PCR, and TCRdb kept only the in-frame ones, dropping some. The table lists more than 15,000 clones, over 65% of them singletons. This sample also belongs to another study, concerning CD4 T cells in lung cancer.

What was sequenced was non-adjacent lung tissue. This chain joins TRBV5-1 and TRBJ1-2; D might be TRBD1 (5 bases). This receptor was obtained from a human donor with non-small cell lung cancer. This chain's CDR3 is CASSFFSRAGYTF. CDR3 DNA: TGCGCCAGCAGCTTTTTTAGCAGGGCAGGCTACACCTTC. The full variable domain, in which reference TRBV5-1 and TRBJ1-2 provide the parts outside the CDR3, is KAGVTQTPRYLIKTRGQQVTLSCSPISGHRSVSWYQQTPGQGLQFLFEYFSETQRNKGNFPGRFSGRQFSNSRSEMNVSTLELGDSALYLCASSFFSRAGYTFGSGTRLTVV.